This TCR beta chain is from a study of shared clonotypes between healthy human individuals. Study-level results: Larger estimated richness was generally recorded for naive subsets relative to memory subsets.

Measured with immunoSEQ multiplex PCR; TCRdb has only the in-frame clones, and not every one. This sample yields fewer than 1.4 million clones, of which 75% to 80% are seen a single time; under 0.8% belongs to the top ten. As concerns this clone: Its cognate antigen is unknown. Other nucleotide sequences from this sample produce the same CDR3.

CDR3 size: 12 residues. V lost 6 bases to trimming and J lost 5 bases, with 10 bases between them. The germline CDR1 and CDR2 sequences are SNHLY and FYNNEI. The donors were all Caucasian adults (living in Nashville, Tennessee). The authors divided CD4+ cells into CD45RA+ naive and CD45RA-negative memory subsets. The source is a man in his late teens or twenties in good health. Some clones in this sample may be carry-over from other donors' samples. The chain is built from TRBV2 and TRBJ2-5; D ambiguous. The sequencing sample was made of memory CD4+ T cells from PBMCs. Subset meaning: CD45RA-negative fraction. For the CDR3, the DNA is TGTGCCAGCAGGGGAAGAGGCGAGACCCAGTACTTC. Translated: CASRGRGETQYF.